This is a list of T cell receptor beta chains from one sample in a study of blood T cell repertoires in COVID-19. Assay used: immunoSEQ multiplex PCR; TCRdb lists only in-frame clones, some missing. The sample shows around 110,000 clones, over 80% of them seen only once. The sequencing input was peripheral blood. These receptors all stem from a woman between 65 and 79 years old with acute or convalescent COVID-19. Both conserved end residues are part of each CDR3. Each record gives: V gene, D gene, clone size, J gene, CDR3 DNA, CDR3 protein. A D gene is named only where the DNA matches it firmly. Expanded clones are given a class, and other clones once, few, many or no size at all.

TRBV7-6	TRBD2	-	TRBJ2-7	TGTGCCAGCAGCTATAGCGGGGGGGCCTACGAGCAGTACTTC	CASSYSGGAYEQYF
TRBV19	TRBD1	once	TRBJ2-3	TGTGCCAGTACCCAAGGGATCCGGGACAGCAGCACAGATACGCAGTATTTT	CASTQGIRDSSTDTQYF
TRBV7-9	TRBD1	once	TRBJ1-1	TGTGCCAGCAGCACGTACTATCTGGGACAGGACACTGAAGCTTTCTTT	CASSTYYLGQDTEAFF
TRBV5-6	TRBD2	few	TRBJ2-1	TGTGCCAGCAGCTTCCGGGACTACGGCAACAATGAGCAGTTCTTC	CASSFRDYGNNEQFF
TRBV28	-	-	TRBJ2-7	TGTGCCAGCAGCCTGTCGTTCAGCTCCTACGAGCAGTACTTC	CASSLSFSSYEQYF
TRBV3-1/TRBV3-2	-	-	TRBJ1-5	TGTGCCAGCAGCCAAGGGTCAGGGAATCAGCCCCAGCATTTT	CASSQGSGNQPQHF
TRBV6-5	-	once	TRBJ2-7	TGTGCCAGCAGTTTCGGGGGCGAGCAGTACTTC	CASSFGGEQYF
TRBV11-2	TRBD2	-	TRBJ2-5	TGTGCCAGCAGCTTGAACCCTAGCGGGAAAGAGACCCAGTACTTC	CASSLNPSGKETQYF
TRBV14	TRBD1	-	TRBJ1-1	TGTGCCAGGGAGACAGGGATAAACACTGAAGCTTTCTTT	CARETGINTEAFF
TRBV7-2	TRBD1	-	TRBJ1-2	TGTGCCAGCAGCTCCCCGGGACAGGTCATTGGGGACTATGGCTACACCTTC	CASSSPGQVIGDYGYTF
TRBV9	-	-	TRBJ2-1	TGTGCCAGCAGCGTAGTGGGGGGCTCCTACAATGAGCAGTTCTTC	CASSVVGGSYNEQFF
TRBV19	-	-	TRBJ1-4	TGTGCCAGTAGTATAAGGGGCAGGAGGGTTAATGAAAAACTGTTTTTT	CASSIRGRRVNEKLFF
TRBV5-1	-	few	TRBJ2-2	TGCGCCAGCAGCTTTGGGGCGCGGACGGCCGGGGAGCTGTTTTTT	CASSFGARTAGELFF
TRBV27	TRBD2	-	TRBJ2-5	TGTGCCAGCAGTGACAGGACTAGCGGGACAATCCAAGAGACCCAGTACTTC	CASSDRTSGTIQETQYF
TRBV3-1/TRBV3-2	TRBD1	-	TRBJ2-1	TGTGCCAGCAGCCAAGATCGGACAGGGAACTACAATGAGCAGTTCTTC	CASSQDRTGNYNEQFF
TRBV6-5	-	-	TRBJ2-5	TGTGCCAGCAGTAATCTGGAGACCCAGTACTTC	CASSNLETQYF
TRBV29-1	TRBD1	few	TRBJ2-5	TGCAGCGTGCGACAGGGGGCAGGGGAGACCCAGTACTTC	CSVRQGAGETQYF
TRBV10-3	TRBD1	-	TRBJ2-2	TGTGCCATCAGTGAGGAGGGGGCGGTCGGGGAGCTGTTTTTT	CAISEEGAVGELFF